These T cell receptor beta chains were read from a single sample in a study of immune heterogeneity within non-small cell lung tumors. Each CDR3 protein is one row after TCRdb ran MiXCR on the multiplex PCR reads. The sample lists roughly 20,000 distinct CDR3 sequences; around 28% were seen once. The sample taken for sequencing was lung tumor tissue. Receptors were obtained from a man aged 40-50 years with non-small cell lung cancer. Each CDR3 is given without its conserved first and last residue. Each record gives: CDR3 length, D gene, J gene, V gene, CDR3 protein. A D gene is named only where the DNA matches it firmly.

13 | - | TRBJ1-5 | TRBV3-2 | ASSQEGDSNQPQH
15 | TRBD2 | TRBJ2-1 | TRBV5-1 | ASSPRLAGRSYNEQF
13 | - | TRBJ1-5 | TRBV19 | ASTDVSGSNQPQH
14 | TRBD1 | TRBJ2-1 | TRBV20-1 | SARDAGQGAYNEQF
17 | TRBD1 | TRBJ1-5 | TRBV19 | ASSMRDRAQTLLNQPQH
12 | - | TRBJ2-4 | TRBV24-1 | ATSPRGAKNIQY
13 | - | TRBJ2-2 | TRBV5-5 | ASSLDTVNTGELF
12 | - | TRBJ2-5 | TRBV19 | ASSPTWGQETQY
12 | TRBD2 | TRBJ2-1 | TRBV10-3 | AISTSGRDNEQF
13 | TRBD2 | TRBJ2-7 | TRBV9 | ASSVGSGSSYEQY
13 | - | TRBJ2-3 | TRBV5-1 | ASSFKGSATDTQY
14 | TRBD1 | TRBJ1-2 | TRBV5-6 | ASSPAGTGINYGYT
12 | TRBD2 | TRBJ2-1 | TRBV30 | AWTALAGGNEQF
11 | TRBD1 | TRBJ2-7 | TRBV2 | ASRTGGRYKQY
15 | - | TRBJ1-5 | TRBV7-8 | ASSLAGAGRRNQPQH
14 | TRBD1 | TRBJ2-1 | TRBV9 | AGSKSGTGLLNEQF
12 | - | TRBJ1-5 | TRBV19 | ASSRNGVGGPQH
13 | TRBD1 | TRBJ2-7 | TRBV18 | ASSPGGQASYEQY
12 | - | TRBJ1-2 | TRBV20-1 | SASRTGREGGYT
11 | - | TRBJ2-7 | TRBV5-5 | ASRPRDGYEQY
11 | TRBD2 | TRBJ2-2 | TRBV6-2/TRBV6-3 | VSWGGRSGELF
13 | - | TRBJ1-4 | TRBV7-6 | ASSLGGTGKEKLF
13 | - | TRBJ1-1 | TRBV11-3 | ANSRQVGRNTEAF
14 | TRBD1 | TRBJ2-7 | TRBV6-1 | ASSQTGDRDAYEQY
12 | - | TRBJ2-5 | TRBV6-6 | ASSYSRKQETQY
12 | TRBD1 | TRBJ1-2 | TRBV30 | AWTQLGQGDGYT
13 | - | TRBJ2-7 | TRBV19 | ASSIEGRGFDEQY
11 | - | TRBJ1-1 | TRBV12-3/TRBV12-4 | ASTLSGDTEAF